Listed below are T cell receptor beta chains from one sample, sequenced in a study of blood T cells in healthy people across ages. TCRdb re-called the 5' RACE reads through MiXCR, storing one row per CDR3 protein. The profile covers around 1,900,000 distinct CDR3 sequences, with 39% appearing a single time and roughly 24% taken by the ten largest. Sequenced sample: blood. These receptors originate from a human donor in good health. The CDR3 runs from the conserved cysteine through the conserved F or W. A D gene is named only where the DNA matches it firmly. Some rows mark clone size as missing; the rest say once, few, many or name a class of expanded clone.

TGTGCCGCACGGGGCGGGGTAAACACAGATACGCAGTATTTT	CAARGGVNTDTQYF	TRBJ2-3	14	few	TRBV6-6	NA
TGTGCCAGCAGGTTAAGGGGTACAGGTCCATCTGAAGCTTTCTTT	CASRLRGTGPSEAFF	TRBJ1-1	15	NA	TRBV12-3/TRBV12-4	NA
TGTGCCAGCAGCTTGGATGAAGGAGCACTGGAGACCCAGTACTTC	CASSLDEGALETQYF	TRBJ2-5	15	NA	TRBV5-4	NA
TGTGCCTGGGGATCCCTGGGGGGCACCGGGGAGCTGTTTTTT	CAWGSLGGTGELFF	TRBJ2-2	14	once	TRBV30	NA
TGTGCCACCAGCATGAGGGGATTTGGGACTGAAGCTTTCTTT	CATSMRGFGTEAFF	TRBJ1-1	14	NA	TRBV15	NA
TGTGCCAGCAGTCCGTCAGCGACAGGCCCTAATCAGCCCCAGCATTTT	CASSPSATGPNQPQHF	TRBJ1-5	16	few	TRBV12-3/TRBV12-4	NA
TGTGCCAGCAGTTACCACAGGGTGGTAGAGACCCAGTACTTC	CASSYHRVVETQYF	TRBJ2-5	14	few	TRBV6-2/TRBV6-3	NA
TGTGCCAGCAGCTTAGTCGCGTCTAGGGGCGGCCAAGAGACCCAGTACTTC	CASSLVASRGGQETQYF	TRBJ2-5	17	NA	TRBV7-6	NA
TGCGCCAGCAGCACCGATCCGGGACAGGCTTACGGGAAACTGTTTTTT	CASSTDPGQAYGKLFF	TRBJ1-4	16	NA	TRBV5-1	TRBD1
TGCAGTGCTAGAGAATACAACTATGGCTACACCTTC	CSAREYNYGYTF	TRBJ1-2	12	NA	TRBV20-1	NA
TGCAGTGCGACAGCCGGGGGGCGGAAAGGCTACACCTTC	CSATAGGRKGYTF	TRBJ1-2	13	once	TRBV20-1	NA
TGCGCCAGCAGCATCGCTCCGGGCCATGATTATGGCTACACCTTC	CASSIAPGHDYGYTF	TRBJ1-2	15	NA	TRBV5-1	NA
TGTGCCAGCAGCGTATTGGGTAGTCTGAATACGCAGTATTTT	CASSVLGSLNTQYF	TRBJ2-3	14	NA	TRBV9	NA
TGTGCCAGCAGTTGGGACAGAAGAGGATATGGCTACACCTTC	CASSWDRRGYGYTF	TRBJ1-2	14	few	TRBV2	TRBD1
TGTGCCAGCAGCCCGCTTAGGGGTGGACCCGAAAACATTCAGTACTTC	CASSPLRGGPENIQYF	TRBJ2-4	16	many	TRBV11-2	NA
TGCGCCAGCAGCCAAGGATCCAGAAACCAAGAGACCCAGTACTTC	CASSQGSRNQETQYF	TRBJ2-5	15	NA	TRBV4-1	NA
TGTGCCAGCCGAAGGGATCGTTCACCCCTCCACTTT	CASRRDRSPLHF	TRBJ1-6	12	few	TRBV7-2	NA
TGTGCCAGCACCTCTGATGGAGGTCATGGGGAGCAGTTCTTC	CASTSDGGHGEQFF	TRBJ2-1	14	few	TRBV6-5	NA
TGTGCCAGCAGCCAAGATCTCCCGATGCGAAACTCTGGGGCCAACGTCCTGACTTTC	CASSQDLPMRNSGANVLTF	TRBJ2-6	19	NA	TRBV4-2	NA
TGTGCCAGCAGTTCTGGAATTAGTCGGAACACTCAGTACTTC	CASSSGISRNTQYF	TRBJ2-4	14	NA	TRBV6-2/TRBV6-3	NA
TGCAGTGCCAAGAGGTGGAACACTGAAGCTTTCTTT	CSAKRWNTEAFF	TRBJ1-1	12	NA	TRBV20-1	NA
TGTGCCAGCAGCCAAGACCCGGACAGGGGGGTTGTCGAGACCCAGTACTTC	CASSQDPDRGVVETQYF	TRBJ2-5	17	few	TRBV4-2	TRBD1
TGTGCCAGCAGCTTAGAGGGACTAGCTTCCAATGAGCAGTTCTTC	CASSLEGLASNEQFF	TRBJ2-1	15	few	TRBV11-2	TRBD2
TGCGCCAGCAGCCAGCTAAAAACCATAGACACTTTCTCCTACAATGAGCAGTTCTTC	CASSQLKTIDTFSYNEQFF	TRBJ2-1	19	NA	TRBV4-3	NA
TGCAGCGTTGTAACAGGGGGCGACGAGCAGTACTTC	CSVVTGGDEQYF	TRBJ2-7	12	few	TRBV29-1	TRBD1
TGTGCCACCAGTGAAACAGGGGGCGATCCTAATACGCAGTATTTT	CATSETGGDPNTQYF	TRBJ2-3	15	NA	TRBV24-1	TRBD1
TGCAGTGCTAGAGGTAGTACAACAGGGGGACTATACGAGCAGTACTTC	CSARGSTTGGLYEQYF	TRBJ2-7	16	NA	TRBV20-1	NA
TGTGCCAGCAGCCAAGCAAGCCACGGTGAGCAGTTCTTC	CASSQASHGEQFF	TRBJ2-1	13	NA	TRBV3-1	NA
TGCGCCAGCAGCCAAGCTGGCGGGGGTTACAATGAGCAGTTCTTC	CASSQAGGGYNEQFF	TRBJ2-1	15	NA	TRBV4-3	TRBD2
TGTGCCTACATTAAAGATGGAGGTGGTGGCTACACCTTC	CAYIKDGGGGYTF	TRBJ1-2	13	NA	TRBV10-3	NA